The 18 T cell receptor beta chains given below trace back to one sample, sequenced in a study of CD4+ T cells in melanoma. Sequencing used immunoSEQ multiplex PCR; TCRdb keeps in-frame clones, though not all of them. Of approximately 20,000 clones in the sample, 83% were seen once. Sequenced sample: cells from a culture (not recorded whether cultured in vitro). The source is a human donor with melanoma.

CDR3 loop: CASSWGLAGGSDTQYF. The CDR3 coding sequence is TGCGCCAGCAGCTGGGGACTAGCGGGGGGTTCCGATACGCAGTATTTT. The V gene is TRBV5-1, the J gene TRBJ2-3, with 15 bases identical to TRBD2. This CDR3 has 16 residues. CDR1 and CDR2 (germline): SGHRS, YFSETQ. V shed 3 bases, J shed 6 bases, and the junction held 5 bases outside the gene matches. Complete variable domain (other parts from reference TRBV5-1 and TRBJ2-3): KAGVTQTPRYLIKTRGQQVTLSCSPISGHRSVSWYQQTPGQGLQFLFEYFSETQRNKGNFPGRFSGRQFSNSRSEMNVSTLELGDSALYLCASSWGLAGGSDTQYFGPGTRLTVL.

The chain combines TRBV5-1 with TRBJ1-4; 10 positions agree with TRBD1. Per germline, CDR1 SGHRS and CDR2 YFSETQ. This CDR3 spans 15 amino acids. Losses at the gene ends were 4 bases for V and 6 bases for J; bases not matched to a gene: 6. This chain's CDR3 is CASSAAGTGDEKLFF. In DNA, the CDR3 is TGCGCCAGCAGCGCGGCCGGGACAGGGGATGAAAAACTGTTTTTT.

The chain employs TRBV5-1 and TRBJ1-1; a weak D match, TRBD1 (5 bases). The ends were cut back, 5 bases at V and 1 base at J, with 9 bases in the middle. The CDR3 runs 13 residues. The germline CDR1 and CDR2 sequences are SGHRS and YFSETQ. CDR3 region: CASSSGQNTEAFF. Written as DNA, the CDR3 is TGCGCCAGCAGTTCCGGACAGAACACTGAAGCTTTCTTT.

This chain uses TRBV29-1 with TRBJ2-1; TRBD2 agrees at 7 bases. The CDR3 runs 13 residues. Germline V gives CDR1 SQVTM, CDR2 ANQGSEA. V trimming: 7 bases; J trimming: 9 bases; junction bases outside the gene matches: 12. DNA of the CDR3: TGCAGCGGGACCTACACTAGCGCCGGTGAGCAGTTCTTC. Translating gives CSGTYTSAGEQFF.

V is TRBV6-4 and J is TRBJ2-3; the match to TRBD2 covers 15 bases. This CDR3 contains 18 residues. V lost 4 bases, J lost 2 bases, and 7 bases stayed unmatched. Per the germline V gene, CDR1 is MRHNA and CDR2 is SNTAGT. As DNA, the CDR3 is TGTGCCAGCAGTGCCCTTTGGACTAGCGGGGGGGCCACAGATACGCAGTATTTT. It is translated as CASSALWTSGGATDTQYF.

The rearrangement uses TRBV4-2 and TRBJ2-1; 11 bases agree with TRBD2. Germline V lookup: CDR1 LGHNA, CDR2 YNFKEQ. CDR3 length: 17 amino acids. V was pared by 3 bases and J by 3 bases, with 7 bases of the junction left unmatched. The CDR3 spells CASSQRETSGGYNEQFF. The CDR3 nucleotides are TGTGCCAGCAGCCAGAGGGAAACTAGCGGGGGCTACAATGAGCAGTTCTTC.

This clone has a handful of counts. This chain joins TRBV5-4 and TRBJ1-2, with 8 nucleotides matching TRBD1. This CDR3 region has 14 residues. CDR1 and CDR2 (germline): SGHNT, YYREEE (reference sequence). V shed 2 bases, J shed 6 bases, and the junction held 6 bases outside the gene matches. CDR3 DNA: TGTGCCAGCAGCTTTGACAGGGGTCAGGATGGCTACACCTTC. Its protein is CASSFDRGQDGYTF.

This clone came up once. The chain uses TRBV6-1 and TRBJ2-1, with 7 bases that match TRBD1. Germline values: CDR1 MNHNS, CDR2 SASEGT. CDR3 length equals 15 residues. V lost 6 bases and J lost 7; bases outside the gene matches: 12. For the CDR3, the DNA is TGTGCCAGCAGCGTATTAAGACAGGGATCGAATGAGCAGTTCTTC. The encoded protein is CASSVLRQGSNEQFF.

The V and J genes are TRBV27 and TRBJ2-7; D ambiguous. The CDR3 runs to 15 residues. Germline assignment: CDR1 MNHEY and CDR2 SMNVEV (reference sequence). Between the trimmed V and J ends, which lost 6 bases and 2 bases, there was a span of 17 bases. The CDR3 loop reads CASSPGPQPPYEQYF. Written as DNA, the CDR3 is TGTGCCAGCAGCCCCGGGCCTCAACCCCCCTACGAGCAGTACTTC.

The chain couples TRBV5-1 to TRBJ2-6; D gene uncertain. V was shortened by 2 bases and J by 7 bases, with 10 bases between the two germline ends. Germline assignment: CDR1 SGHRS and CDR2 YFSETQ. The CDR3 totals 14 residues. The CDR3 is CASSLFPDANVLTF. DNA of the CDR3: TGCGCCAGCAGCTTATTTCCGGACGCCAACGTCCTGACTTTC.

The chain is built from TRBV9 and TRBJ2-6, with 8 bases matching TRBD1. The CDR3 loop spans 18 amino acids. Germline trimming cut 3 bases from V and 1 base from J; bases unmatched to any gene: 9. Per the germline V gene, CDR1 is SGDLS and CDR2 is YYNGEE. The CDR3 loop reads CASSGETGAGSGANVLTF. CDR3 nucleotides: TGTGCCAGCAGCGGAGAGACAGGGGCGGGGTCTGGGGCCAACGTCCTGACTTTC.

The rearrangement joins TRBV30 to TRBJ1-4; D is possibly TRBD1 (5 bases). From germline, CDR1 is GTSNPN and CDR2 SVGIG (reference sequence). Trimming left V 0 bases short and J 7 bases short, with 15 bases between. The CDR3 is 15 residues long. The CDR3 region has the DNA TGTGCCTGGAGTGTAGGAAGGGCGACAGTTGAAAAACTGTTTTTT. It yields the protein CAWSVGRATVEKLFF. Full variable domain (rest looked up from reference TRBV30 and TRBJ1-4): SQTIHQWPATLVQPVGSPLSLECTVEGTSNPNLYWYRQAAGRGLQLLFYSVGIGQISSEVPQNLSASRPQDRQFILSSKKLLLSDSGFYLCAWSVGRATVEKLFFGSGTQLSVL.

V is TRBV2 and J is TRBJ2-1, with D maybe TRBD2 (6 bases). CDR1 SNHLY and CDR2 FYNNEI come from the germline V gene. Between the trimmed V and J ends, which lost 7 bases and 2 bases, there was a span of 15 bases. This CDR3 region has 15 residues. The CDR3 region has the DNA TGTGCCAGCAAGCGTCAAGCGGGCGCCTACAATGAGCAGTTCTTC. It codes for CASKRQAGAYNEQFF. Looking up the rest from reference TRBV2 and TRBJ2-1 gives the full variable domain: EPEVTQTPSHQVTQMGQEVILRCVPISNHLYFYWYRQILGQKVEFLVSFYNNEISEKSEIFDDQFSVERPDGSNFTLKIRSTKLEDSAMYFCASKRQAGAYNEQFFGPGTRLTVL.

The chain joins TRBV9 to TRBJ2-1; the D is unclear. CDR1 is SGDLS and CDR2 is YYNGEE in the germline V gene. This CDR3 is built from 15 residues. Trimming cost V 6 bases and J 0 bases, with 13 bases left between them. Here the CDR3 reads CASNPTGSSYNEQFF. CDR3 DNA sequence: TGTGCCAGCAATCCTACGGGCAGCTCCTACAATGAGCAGTTCTTC.

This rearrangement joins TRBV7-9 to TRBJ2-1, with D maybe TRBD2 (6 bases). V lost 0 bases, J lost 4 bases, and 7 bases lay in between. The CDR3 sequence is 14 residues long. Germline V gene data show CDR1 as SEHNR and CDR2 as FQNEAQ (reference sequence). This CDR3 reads CASSLAGGYNEQFF. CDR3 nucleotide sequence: TGTGCCAGCAGCTTAGCCGGGGGTTACAATGAGCAGTTCTTC.

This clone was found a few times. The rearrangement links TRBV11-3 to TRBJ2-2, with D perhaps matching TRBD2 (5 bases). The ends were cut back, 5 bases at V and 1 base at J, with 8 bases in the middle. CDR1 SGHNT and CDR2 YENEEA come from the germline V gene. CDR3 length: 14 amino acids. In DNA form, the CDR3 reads TGTGCCAGCAGCGCCCGGGGGAACACCGGGGAGCTGTTTTTT. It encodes CASSARGNTGELFF.

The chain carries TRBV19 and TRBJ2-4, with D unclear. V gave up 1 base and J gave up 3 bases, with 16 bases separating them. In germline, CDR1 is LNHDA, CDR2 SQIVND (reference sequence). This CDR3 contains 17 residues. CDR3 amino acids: CASSIAGLGSFKNIQYF. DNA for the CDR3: TGTGCCAGTAGTATAGCCGGGTTAGGCAGCTTCAAAAACATTCAGTACTTC.

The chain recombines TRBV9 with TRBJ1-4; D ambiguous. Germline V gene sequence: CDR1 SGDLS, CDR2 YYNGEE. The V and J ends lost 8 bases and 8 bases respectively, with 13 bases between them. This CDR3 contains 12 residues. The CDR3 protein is CASGRDGEKLFF. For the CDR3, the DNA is TGTGCCAGTGGCCGTGATGGGGAAAAACTGTTTTTT.